Described below is a single T cell receptor beta chain sequence and its context. This entry belongs to a study of cytomegalovirus exposure and HLA in healthy donors. The germline V gene has CDR1 MDHEN and CDR2 SYDVKM. This CDR3 is built from 16 residues. V lost 2 bases, J lost 0 bases, and 11 bases lay in between. The PCR had 60 Vbeta and 13 Jbeta primers. Only in-frame clones appear in the TCRdb table, and some are missing; sequencing was by immunoSEQ multiplex PCR. The table shows about 59,000 clones, with 75% to 85% occurring only once. The chain links TRBV28 to TRBJ2-1; perhaps TRBD2 as D (6 bases). The TCR comes from a woman aged 40 to 55 in good health and CMV-seronegative. Material: PBMCs. The CDR3 reads CASSLLAGSSYNEQFF. Here the CDR3 DNA reads TGTGCCAGCAGTTTACTGGCGGGAAGCTCCTACAATGAGCAGTTCTTC.